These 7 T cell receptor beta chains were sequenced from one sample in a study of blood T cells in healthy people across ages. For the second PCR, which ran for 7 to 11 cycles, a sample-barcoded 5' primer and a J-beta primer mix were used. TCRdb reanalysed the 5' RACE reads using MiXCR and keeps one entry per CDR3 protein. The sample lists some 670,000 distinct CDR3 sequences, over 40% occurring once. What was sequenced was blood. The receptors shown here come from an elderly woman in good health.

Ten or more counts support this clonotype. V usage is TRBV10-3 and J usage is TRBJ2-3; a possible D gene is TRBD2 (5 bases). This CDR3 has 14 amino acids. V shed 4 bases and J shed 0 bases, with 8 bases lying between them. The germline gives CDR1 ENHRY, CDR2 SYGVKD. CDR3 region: CAISVGVSTDTQYF. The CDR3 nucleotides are TGTGCCATCAGTGTCGGGGTTAGCACAGATACGCAGTATTTT.

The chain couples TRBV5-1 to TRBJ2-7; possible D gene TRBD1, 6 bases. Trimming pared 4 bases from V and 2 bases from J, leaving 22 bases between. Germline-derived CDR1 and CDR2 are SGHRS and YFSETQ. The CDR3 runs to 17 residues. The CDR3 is CASSNTAVDSATYEQYF. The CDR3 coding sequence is TGCGCCAGCAGCAACACTGCGGTGGACAGCGCTACCTACGAGCAGTACTTC.

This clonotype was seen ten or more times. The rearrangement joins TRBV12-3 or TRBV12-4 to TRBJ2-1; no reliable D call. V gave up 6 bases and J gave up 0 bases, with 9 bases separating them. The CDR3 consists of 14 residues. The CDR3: CASSPDRSYNEQFF. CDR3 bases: TGTGCCAGCAGCCCCGACCGCTCCTACAATGAGCAGTTCTTC.

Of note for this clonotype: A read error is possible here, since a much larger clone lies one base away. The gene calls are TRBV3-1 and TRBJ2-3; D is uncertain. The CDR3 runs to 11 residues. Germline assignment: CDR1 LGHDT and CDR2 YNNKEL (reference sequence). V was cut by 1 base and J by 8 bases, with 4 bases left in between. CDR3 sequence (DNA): TGTGCCAGCAGCCAAGGCGTTACGCAGTATTTT. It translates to CASSQGVTQYF.

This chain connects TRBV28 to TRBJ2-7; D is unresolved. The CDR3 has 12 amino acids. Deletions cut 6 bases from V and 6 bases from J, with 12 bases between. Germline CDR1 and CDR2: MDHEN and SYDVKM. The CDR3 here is CASSPTSSEQYF. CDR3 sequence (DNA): TGTGCCAGCAGCCCGACCAGTTCCGAGCAGTACTTC.

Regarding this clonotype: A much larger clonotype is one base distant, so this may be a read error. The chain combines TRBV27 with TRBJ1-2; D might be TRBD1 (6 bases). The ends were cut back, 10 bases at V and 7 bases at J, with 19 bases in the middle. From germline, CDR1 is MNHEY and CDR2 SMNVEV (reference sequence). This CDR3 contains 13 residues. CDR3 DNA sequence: TGTGCCAACAGCCAACAAACAGGGCTTGGCTACACCTTC. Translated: CANSQQTGLGYTF.

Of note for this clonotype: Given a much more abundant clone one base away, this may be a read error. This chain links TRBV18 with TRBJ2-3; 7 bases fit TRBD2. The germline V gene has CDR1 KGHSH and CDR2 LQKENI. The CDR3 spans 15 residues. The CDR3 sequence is CASSPWEGRTETQYF. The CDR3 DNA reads TGTGCCAGCTCACCATGGGAGGGCCGCACAGAGACGCAGTATTTT.